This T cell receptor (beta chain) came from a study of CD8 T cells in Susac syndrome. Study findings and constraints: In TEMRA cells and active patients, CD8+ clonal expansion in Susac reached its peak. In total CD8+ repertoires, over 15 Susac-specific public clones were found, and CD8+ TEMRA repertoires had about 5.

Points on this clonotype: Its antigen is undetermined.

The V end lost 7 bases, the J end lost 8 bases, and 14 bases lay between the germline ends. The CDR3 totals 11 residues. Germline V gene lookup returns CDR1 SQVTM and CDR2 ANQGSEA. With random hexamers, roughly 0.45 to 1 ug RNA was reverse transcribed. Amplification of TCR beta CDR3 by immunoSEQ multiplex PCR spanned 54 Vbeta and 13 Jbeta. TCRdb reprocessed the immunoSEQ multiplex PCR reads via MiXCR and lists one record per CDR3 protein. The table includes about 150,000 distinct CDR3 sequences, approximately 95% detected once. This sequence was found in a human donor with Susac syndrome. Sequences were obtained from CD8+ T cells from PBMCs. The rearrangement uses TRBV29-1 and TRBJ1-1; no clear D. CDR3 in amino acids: CSAPRGYEAFF. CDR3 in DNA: TGCAGCGCCCCCAGAGGGTACGAAGCTTTCTTT.